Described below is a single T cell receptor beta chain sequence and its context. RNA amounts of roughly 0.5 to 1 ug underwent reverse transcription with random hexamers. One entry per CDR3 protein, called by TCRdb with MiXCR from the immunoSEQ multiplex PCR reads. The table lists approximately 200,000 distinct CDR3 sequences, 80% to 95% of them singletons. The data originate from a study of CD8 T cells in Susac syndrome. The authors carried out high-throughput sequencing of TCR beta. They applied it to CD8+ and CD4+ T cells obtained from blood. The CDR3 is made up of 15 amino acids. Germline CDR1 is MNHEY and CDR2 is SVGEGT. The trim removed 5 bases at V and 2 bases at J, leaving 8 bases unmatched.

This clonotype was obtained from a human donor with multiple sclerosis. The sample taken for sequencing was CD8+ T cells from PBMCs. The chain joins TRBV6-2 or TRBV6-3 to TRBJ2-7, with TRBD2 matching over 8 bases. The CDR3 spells CASSTSGIFPYEQYF. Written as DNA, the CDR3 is TGTGCCAGCAGTACTAGCGGCATTTTCCCCTACGAGCAGTACTTC.